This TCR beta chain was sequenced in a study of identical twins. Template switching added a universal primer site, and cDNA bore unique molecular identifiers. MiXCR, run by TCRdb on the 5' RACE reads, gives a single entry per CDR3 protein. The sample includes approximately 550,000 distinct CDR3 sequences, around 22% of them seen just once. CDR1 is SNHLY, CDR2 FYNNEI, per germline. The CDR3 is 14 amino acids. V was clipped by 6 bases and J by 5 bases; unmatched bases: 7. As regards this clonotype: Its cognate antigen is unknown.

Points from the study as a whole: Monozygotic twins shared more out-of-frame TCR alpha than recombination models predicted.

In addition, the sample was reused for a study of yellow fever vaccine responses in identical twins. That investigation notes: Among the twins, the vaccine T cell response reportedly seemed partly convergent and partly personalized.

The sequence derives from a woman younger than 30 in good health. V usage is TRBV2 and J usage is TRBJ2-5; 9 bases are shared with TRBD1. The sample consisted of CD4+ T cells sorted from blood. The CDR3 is CASRVQGALETQYF. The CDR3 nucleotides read TGTGCCAGCAGGGTACAGGGGGCCCTTGAGACCCAGTACTTC.